These 12 T cell receptor beta chains originate from one sample sequenced in a study of CD8+ T cells in alopecia areata. Once RNA had been extracted, it was reverse transcribed into cDNA to act as the sequencing template. Data came from immunoSEQ multiplex PCR; TCRdb stores just in-frame clones and leaves some out. Among fewer than 350,000 clones listed, roughly 64% were seen once. Treatment defined: oral pan-JAK inhibitor, 5-10 mg twice daily. The sequencing used CD4+ T cells sorted from blood, collected at week 24, from a patient treated with tofacitinib. These receptors were collected from a human donor with alopecia areata.

The CDR3 region is CASTQWNTEAFF. CDR3 DNA sequence: TGTGCCAGCACCCAGTGGAACACTGAAGCTTTCTTT. This chain uses TRBV28 with TRBJ1-1; D gene uncertain. This CDR3 spans 12 amino acids. Between the trimmed V and J ends, which lost 7 bases and 1 base, there was a span of 7 bases. Germline CDR1 and CDR2: MDHEN and SYDVKM.

The V and J genes are TRBV29-1 and TRBJ2-5, with TRBD2 identical over 7 bases. V shed 3 bases and J 5 bases; nucleotides not matched to a gene: 9. This CDR3 spans 14 amino acids. Germline V CDR1 and CDR2: SQVTM, ANQGSEA. CDR3 coding DNA: TGCAGCGTTGAGAGGCAGCGGGGATATGAGACCCAGTACTTC. This sequence encodes CSVERQRGYETQYF.

The V and J genes are TRBV30 and TRBJ1-1; D unresolved. V was shortened by 2 bases and J by 1 base, with 5 bases between the two germline ends. This CDR3 has 12 residues. Germline CDR1 reads GTSNPN; CDR2 reads SVGIG (reference sequence). The CDR3 nucleotides are TGTGCCTGGAGTCAACCGAACACTGAAGCTTTCTTT. This translates into CAWSQPNTEAFF.

This clone was detected a few times. The chain combines TRBV2 with TRBJ2-5; D not certain. Trimming removed 8 bases at V and 2 bases at J, with 6 bases between. CDR1 is SNHLY, CDR2 FYNNEI, per germline. The CDR3 spans 11 residues. The CDR3 DNA is TGTGCCAGCGACTTACAAGAGACCCAGTACTTC. This gives the protein CASDLQETQYF. The full variable domain, in which reference TRBV2 and TRBJ2-5 provide the parts outside the CDR3, is EPEVTQTPSHQVTQMGQEVILRCVPISNHLYFYWYRQILGQKVEFLVSFYNNEISEKSEIFDDQFSVERPDGSNFTLKIRSTKLEDSAMYFCASDLQETQYFGPGTRLLVL.

This chain connects TRBV4-1 to TRBJ1-5, with no clear D. CDR3 length: 15 residues. Germline V gene data show CDR1 as MGHRA and CDR2 as YSYEKL. Between the trimmed V and J ends, which lost 0 bases and 7 bases, there was a span of 13 bases. CDR3 sequence: CASSQDLRDGQPQHF. As DNA, the CDR3 is TGCGCCAGCAGCCAAGATTTACGGGATGGGCAGCCCCAGCATTTT.

The genes are TRBV5-4 and TRBJ1-2; 8 nucleotides line up with TRBD1. The junction had 18 bases not matched to a gene; V was cut back by 4 bases and J by 7 bases. The CDR3 loop spans 17 amino acids. Germline CDR1 is SGHNT and CDR2 is YYREEE (reference sequence). The CDR3 sequence is CASSTPGPDREAIGYTF. CDR3 nucleotides: TGTGCCAGCAGCACCCCGGGCCCGGACAGGGAAGCGATTGGCTACACCTTC.

The J gene is TRBJ2-5, the V gene TRBV7-2; tentatively, D is TRBD1 or TRBD2 (5 bases each). Trimming cost V 2 bases and J 5 bases, with 15 bases left between them. The CDR3 length is 15 residues. Looked up from germline, CDR1 is SGHTA and CDR2 is FQGNSA. The CDR3 protein is CASSLRGGIGETQYF. The CDR3 coding sequence is TGTGCCAGCAGCTTACGTGGGGGAATCGGGGAGACCCAGTACTTC.

This rearrangement joins TRBV5-1 to TRBJ2-5; D is perhaps TRBD2 (7 bases). V gave up 7 bases and J gave up 5 bases, with 18 bases separating them. The CDR3 runs to 14 residues. CDR1 is SGHRS and CDR2 is YFSETQ in the germline V gene. The CDR3 here is CASFAGAVGETQYF. For the CDR3, the DNA is TGCGCCAGCTTCGCGGGGGCCGTCGGGGAGACCCAGTACTTC.

The chain couples TRBV28 to TRBJ1-1; no firm D call. Germline CDR1 and CDR2: MDHEN and SYDVKM. Trimming stripped 5 bases from V and 1 base from J, with 11 bases between. The CDR3 runs to 14 residues. The CDR3 sequence: CASSRVTANTEAFF. The DNA for the CDR3 is TGTGCCAGCAGTAGGGTTACAGCGAACACTGAAGCTTTCTTT. Supplemented by reference TRBV28 and TRBJ1-1, the full variable domain reads DVKVTQSSRYLVKRTGEKVFLECVQDMDHENMFWYRQDPGLGLRLIYFSYDVKMKEKGDIPEGYSVSREKKERFSLILESASTNQTSMYLCASSRVTANTEAFFGQGTRLTVV.

This chain links TRBV11-3 with TRBJ2-5; D is unclear. The CDR3 runs 13 residues. Germline V gene sequence: CDR1 SGHNT, CDR2 YENEEA. V lost 3 bases and J 5 bases, leaving 10 bases between the germline ends. In DNA, the CDR3 is TGTGCCAGCAGCTTCCACAGCGATGAGACCCAGTACTTC. It is translated as CASSFHSDETQYF.

This sequence joins TRBV30 and TRBJ1-1; D not certain. The CDR3 has 14 amino acids. The V end lost 2 bases, the J end lost 5 bases, and 15 bases lay between the germline ends. Looked up from germline, CDR1 is GTSNPN and CDR2 is SVGIG (reference sequence). CDR3 in amino acids: CAWSPTLSGTEAFF. In DNA form, the CDR3 reads TGTGCCTGGAGTCCAACCCTGAGTGGTACTGAAGCTTTCTTT.

The V call is TRBV30, the J call TRBJ2-7, with D tentatively TRBD1 (5 bases). The CDR3 loop spans 11 amino acids. Germline V CDR1 and CDR2: GTSNPN, SVGIG (reference sequence). V was trimmed by 4 bases and J by 5 bases, leaving 9 bases between them. CDR3: CAWTGYDEQYF. The CDR3 DNA reads as TGTGCCTGGACAGGGTACGACGAGCAGTACTTC.